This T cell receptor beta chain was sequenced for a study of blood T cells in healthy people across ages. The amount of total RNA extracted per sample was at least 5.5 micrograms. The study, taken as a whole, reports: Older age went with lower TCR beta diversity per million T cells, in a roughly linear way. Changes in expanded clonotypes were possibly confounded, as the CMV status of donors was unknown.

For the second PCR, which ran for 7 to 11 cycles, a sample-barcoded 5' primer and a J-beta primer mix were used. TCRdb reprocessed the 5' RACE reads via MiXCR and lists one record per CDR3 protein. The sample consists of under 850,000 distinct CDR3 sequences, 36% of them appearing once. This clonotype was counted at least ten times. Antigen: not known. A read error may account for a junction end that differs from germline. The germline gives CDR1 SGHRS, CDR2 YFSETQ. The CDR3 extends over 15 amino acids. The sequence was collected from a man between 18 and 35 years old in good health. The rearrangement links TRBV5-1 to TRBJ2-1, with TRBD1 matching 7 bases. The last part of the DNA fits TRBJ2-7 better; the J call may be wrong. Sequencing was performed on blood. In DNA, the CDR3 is TGTGCCAGCAGCTTAGCAGGGGGTTCCTACAATGAGCAGTACTTC. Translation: CASSLAGGSYNEQYF.